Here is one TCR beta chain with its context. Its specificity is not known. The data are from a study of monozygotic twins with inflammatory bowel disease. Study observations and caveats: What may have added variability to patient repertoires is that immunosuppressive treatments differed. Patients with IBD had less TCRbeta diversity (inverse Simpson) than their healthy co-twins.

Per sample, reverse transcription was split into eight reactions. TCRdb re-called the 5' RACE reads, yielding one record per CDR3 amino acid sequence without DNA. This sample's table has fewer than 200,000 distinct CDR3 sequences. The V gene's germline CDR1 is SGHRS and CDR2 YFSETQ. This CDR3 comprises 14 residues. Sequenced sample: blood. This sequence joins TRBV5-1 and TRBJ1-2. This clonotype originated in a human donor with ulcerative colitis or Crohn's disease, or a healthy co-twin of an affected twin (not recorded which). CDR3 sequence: CASSLAPQTHGYTF.